This is a list of T cell receptor beta chains from one sample in a study of blood T cell repertoires in COVID-19. TCRdb's table, derived via immunoSEQ multiplex PCR, lists solely in-frame clones and lacks some. The table lists 65,000 to 95,000 clones, around nine tenths of them singletons. The sequenced sample consisted of peripheral blood. These receptors were obtained from a man aged 65 to 85 with active or convalescent COVID-19. The CDR3 runs from the conserved cysteine through the conserved F or W. A D gene is named only where the DNA matches it firmly. Clone sizes are given selectively: once, few, many, or a class where the clone is expanded.

clone_size	d_call	v_call	j_call	cdr3_aa	cdr3_nt
NA	NA	TRBV6-5	TRBJ1-1	CATRRYTEAFF	TGTGCCACCCGCCGGTATACTGAAGCTTTCTTT
once	TRBD2	TRBV19	TRBJ2-3	CASSPLAGSSTDTQYF	TGTGCCAGTAGTCCCCTAGCGGGGAGCAGCACAGATACGCAGTATTTT
NA	NA	TRBV18	TRBJ2-1	CASSPRDYNEQFF	TGTGCCAGCTCACCCAGGGACTACAATGAGCAGTTCTTC
few	NA	TRBV29-1	TRBJ2-5	CSVKQGAETQYF	TGCAGCGTAAAACAGGGTGCAGAGACCCAGTACTTC
once	NA	TRBV4-1	TRBJ1-6	CASSQPSLRSFNSPLHF	TGCGCCAGCAGCCAACCATCTCTGCGGAGTTTCAATTCACCCCTCCACTTT
NA	NA	TRBV18	TRBJ1-1	CASSPNSLNTEAFF	TGTGCCAGCTCACCAAACAGTTTGAACACTGAAGCTTTCTTT
NA	TRBD1	TRBV29-1	TRBJ1-2	CSVAGQGYGYTF	TGCAGCGTTGCGGGACAGGGCTATGGCTACACCTTC
NA	TRBD2	TRBV24-1	TRBJ2-5	CATSGDYQETQYF	TGTGCCACCAGTGGGGACTATCAAGAGACCCAGTACTTC
NA	NA	TRBV6-5	TRBJ1-1	CASSSTGSSMEAFF	TGTGCCAGCAGTTCTACAGGGTCTTCTATGGAAGCTTTCTTT
NA	TRBD1	TRBV12-5	TRBJ1-6	CASVLGQGINSPLHF	TGTGCTAGTGTTCTGGGACAGGGCATTAATTCACCCCTCCACTTT
NA	NA	TRBV6-1	TRBJ2-4	CASSDAGLAKNIQYF	TGTGCCAGCAGTGATGCGGGCCTAGCCAAAAACATTCAGTACTTC
NA	TRBD2	TRBV7-3	TRBJ2-3	CASSQAGGSTDTQYF	TGTGCCAGCAGCCAAGCGGGAGGGAGCACAGATACGCAGTATTTT
NA	NA	TRBV29-1	TRBJ2-7	CSVAEQTYEQYF	TGCAGCGTTGCCGAACAGACCTACGAGCAGTACTTC
NA	TRBD1	TRBV5-6	TRBJ1-6	CASSWTGINSPLHF	TGTGCCAGCAGCTGGACAGGAATTAATTCACCCCTCCACTTT
NA	NA	TRBV19	TRBJ2-2	CASLRETNTGELFF	TGTGCCAGTTTAAGAGAAACGAACACCGGGGAGCTGTTTTTT
NA	TRBD1	TRBV5-1	TRBJ1-2	CASSLEGTVYGYTF	TGCGCCAGCAGCTTGGAAGGGACAGTCTATGGCTACACCTTC
NA	TRBD1	TRBV9	TRBJ1-5	CASSPGDRWEGYSNQPQHF	TGTGCCAGCAGCCCTGGGGACAGGTGGGAGGGCTATAGCAATCAGCCCCAGCATTTT
NA	NA	TRBV7-9	TRBJ1-2	CASSGRPGSGYGYTF	TGTGCCAGCAGCGGGAGGCCCGGATCCGGCTATGGCTACACCTTC
NA	TRBD1	TRBV28	TRBJ2-6	CASSVTGFQSGANVLTF	TGTGCCAGCAGTGTGACAGGGTTCCAGTCTGGGGCCAACGTCCTGACTTTC
NA	TRBD1	TRBV10-3	TRBJ1-3	CAISTRTGGTGNTIYF	TGTGCCATCAGTACTCGGACAGGGGGAACTGGAAACACCATATATTTT
NA	NA	TRBV28	TRBJ1-1	CASSFWQNTEAFF	TGTGCCAGCAGTTTCTGGCAGAACACTGAAGCTTTCTTT
few	NA	TRBV6-5	TRBJ1-5	CATSVDRDQPQHF	TGTGCCACCTCCGTGGACAGAGATCAGCCCCAGCATTTT
NA	TRBD1	TRBV3-1/TRBV3-2	TRBJ2-1	CASSRGQGGYNEQFF	TGTGCCAGCAGCCGGGGACAGGGTGGGTACAATGAGCAGTTCTTC
NA	TRBD1	TRBV29-1	TRBJ1-1	CSVQGQSVTEAFF	TGCAGCGTACAGGGGCAGTCGGTCACTGAAGCTTTCTTT
NA	NA	TRBV5-4	TRBJ2-2	CASSLAVGERGELFF	TGTGCCAGCAGCTTGGCCGTCGGGGAACGCGGGGAGCTGTTTTTT
NA	NA	TRBV30	TRBJ2-7	CAWSYRGREQYF	TGTGCCTGGAGTTATCGAGGTCGTGAGCAGTACTTC
NA	TRBD1	TRBV27	TRBJ1-5	CASSSNWDRGRSSQPQHF	TGTGCCAGCAGCTCAAATTGGGACAGGGGGAGGTCCAGTCAGCCCCAGCATTTT
NA	TRBD1	TRBV6-5	TRBJ2-4	CASSYSPGGFGDIQYF	TGTGCCAGCAGTTACTCTCCAGGGGGCTTTGGGGACATTCAGTACTTC
NA	NA	TRBV7-2	TRBJ2-1	CASKGGVSYNEQFF	TGTGCCAGCAAGGGCGGGGTATCCTACAATGAGCAGTTCTTC
NA	TRBD1	TRBV10-3	TRBJ1-2	CAIRLAGGAGGYTF	TGTGCCATCAGGCTCGCAGGGGGCGCGGGAGGCTACACCTTC
NA	NA	TRBV11-2	TRBJ2-2	CASSLYAGELFF	TGTGCCAGCAGCCTATACGCCGGGGAGCTGTTTTTT
NA	TRBD1	TRBV6-2/TRBV6-3	TRBJ1-2	CASSPGQGVYGYTF	TGTGCCAGCAGCCCGGGACAGGGAGTCTATGGCTACACCTTC
NA	NA	TRBV21-1	TRBJ2-7	CASSKAQGIYEQYF	TGTGCCAGCAGCAAAGCACAGGGGATATACGAGCAGTACTTC
NA	TRBD1	TRBV7-9	TRBJ1-3	CASSDNRGPGGNTIYF	TGTGCCAGCAGCGATAACAGGGGGCCAGGTGGAAACACCATATATTTT
NA	TRBD1	TRBV3-1/TRBV3-2	TRBJ1-5	CASSQTTGVRQPQHF	TGTGCCAGCAGCCAAACGACAGGGGTTAGGCAGCCCCAGCATTTT
NA	NA	TRBV19	TRBJ2-2	CASSIGATGLRAGELFF	TGTGCCAGTAGTATAGGCGCTACAGGGCTGCGGGCCGGGGAGCTGTTTTTT
few	NA	TRBV6-4	TRBJ1-3	CASSDSADTIYF	TGTGCCAGCAGTGACTCTGCGGACACCATATATTTT
few	TRBD1	TRBV5-1	TRBJ1-6	CASTLNPGQGNSPLHF	TGCGCCAGCACCCTAAACCCGGGACAGGGGAATTCACCCCTCCACTTT
NA	TRBD2	TRBV7-7	TRBJ2-5	CASSPTGTSGAGGTQYF	TGTGCCAGCAGCCCTACCGGGACTAGCGGGGCGGGGGGGACCCAGTACTTC
NA	TRBD2	TRBV3-1/TRBV3-2	TRBJ2-5	CASSRESGGGGWTQYF	TGTGCCAGCAGCCGGGAAAGCGGGGGGGGCGGATGGACCCAGTACTTC
NA	TRBD2	TRBV5-1	TRBJ2-5	CASSLGLAGGPSQETQYF	TGCGCCAGCAGCTTGGGACTAGCGGGAGGGCCGAGCCAAGAGACCCAGTACTTC
NA	NA	TRBV21-1	TRBJ1-2	CASSKAGGGINYGYTF	TGTGCCAGCAGCAAAGCTGGGGGGGGTATTAACTATGGCTACACCTTC